Each of the 26 T cell receptor beta chains below was sequenced from the same sample in a study of CD8+CD57+ T cells in acquired aplastic anemia. The study profiled TCR beta VDJ and CDR3 using genomic DNA as template. TCRdb redid the calling of the reads with MiXCR, one entry per CDR3 protein. This sample has 400,000 to 600,000 distinct CDR3 sequences, with 25% to 40% found just once. The sequenced patients had an expansion of CD8+CD57+ cells seen by flow cytometry. Material for sequencing was sorted CD4+, CD8+, or CD8+CD57+ T cells (not recorded which) from PBMCs. The receptor source for this set is a human donor with aplastic anemia.

This chain connects TRBV7-2 to TRBJ1-5; a weak D match, TRBD1 (6 bases). V was pared by 1 base and J by 6 bases, with 7 bases between. The CDR3 length is 13 residues. Germline CDR1 reads SGHTA; CDR2 reads FQGNSA. The CDR3, as DNA: TGTGCCAGCAGCTTAGACAGGGTTCAGCCCCAGCATTTT. The encoded protein is CASSLDRVQPQHF.

The rearrangement links TRBV7-2 to TRBJ1-1; D is uncertain. The CDR3 runs to 13 residues. Per germline, CDR1 SGHTA and CDR2 FQGNSA. V was clipped by 6 bases and J by 3 bases, with 11 bases between them. The CDR3 sequence is CASSWGGYTEAFF. CDR3 DNA sequence: TGTGCCAGCAGTTGGGGAGGATACACTGAAGCTTTCTTT.

This clonotype was observed a few times. This chain uses TRBV2 with TRBJ1-2; 7 bases line up with TRBD1. CDR1 SNHLY and CDR2 FYNNEI come from the germline V gene. This CDR3 contains 15 residues. The V gene end was trimmed by 5 bases and the J gene end by 2 bases; junction bases not matched to a gene: 8. CDR3 nucleotide sequence: TGTGCCAGCAGTCCCTACAGGGGAAACAACTATGGCTACACCTTC. The encoded protein is CASSPYRGNNYGYTF.

The rearrangement links TRBV2 to TRBJ2-4; TRBD1 might be the D (5 bases). The CDR3 sequence is 15 residues long. Germline V CDR1 and CDR2: SNHLY, FYNNEI. The germline V and J ends were trimmed by 6 bases and 1 base, with 13 bases remaining between them. CDR3 DNA sequence: TGTGCCAGCAGCCGCCCTCCAGGGGCCAAAAACATTCAGTACTTC. It yields the protein CASSRPPGAKNIQYF.

As concerns this clonotype: Mismatch with germline at one junction end may stem from a read error. The V and J genes are TRBV29-1 and TRBJ1-6; the match to TRBD1 covers 8 bases. The CDR3 consists of 19 residues. The germline CDR1 and CDR2 sequences are SQVTM and ANQGSEA. The CDR3 region is CSAQGAGHIGGIHNPPLHF. The CDR3 coding sequence is TGCAGCGCCCAGGGGGCAGGCCACATTGGAGGTATCCATAATCCACCCCTCCACTTT. The entire variable domain, with the rest obtained from reference TRBV29-1 and TRBJ1-6, is as follows: SAVISQKPSRDICQRGTSLTIQCQVDSQVTMMFWYRQQPGQSLTLIATANQGSEATYESGFVIDKFPISRPNLTFSTLTVSNMSPEDSSIYLCSAQGAGHIGGIHNPPLHFGNGTRLTVT.

This clonotype was seen many times. V is TRBV7-8 and J is TRBJ2-7; 13 bases map to TRBD2. The germline gives CDR1 SGHVS, CDR2 FQNEAQ. The CDR3 length is 16 residues. V shed 5 bases, J shed 4 bases, and the junction held 8 bases outside the gene matches. In nucleotides, the CDR3 is TGTGCCAGCAGCCCCAAAAGGACTAGCGGGAGTTACGAGCAGTACTTC. Its protein is CASSPKRTSGSYEQYF.

The rearrangement uses TRBV30 and TRBJ1-1; unclear D gene. This CDR3 is built from 14 residues. With 5 bases removed from V and 1 base from J, the gap between germline ends came to 14 bases. Germline V gene lookup returns CDR1 GTSNPN and CDR2 SVGIG (reference sequence). Here the CDR3 DNA reads TGTGCCTGGGCCCCCGGGATCACGAACACTGAAGCTTTCTTT. Translated, it gives CAWAPGITNTEAFF.

J is TRBJ1-1 and V is TRBV25-1; the D gene is possibly TRBD1 (6 bases). V was cut by 6 bases and J by 8 bases, with 16 bases left in between. The CDR3 has 13 residues. Germline V gene data show CDR1 as MGHDK and CDR2 as SYGVNS. In nucleotides, the CDR3 is TGTGCCAGCAGCTCGGTAGGGGGAGGAGAAGCTTTCTTT. Translated, it gives CASSSVGGGEAFF.

This clonotype came up a few times. This chain connects TRBV5-1 to TRBJ1-2; D is perhaps TRBD1 (5 bases). V was cut by 5 bases and J by 7 bases, with 15 bases left in between. Germline values: CDR1 SGHRS, CDR2 YFSETQ. The CDR3 spans 13 residues. This CDR3 is CASRTETVSGYTF. The DNA for the CDR3 is TGCGCCAGCAGGACCGAGACAGTCTCTGGCTACACCTTC. Together with reference TRBV5-1 and TRBJ1-2, the CDR3 gives the full variable domain: KAGVTQTPRYLIKTRGQQVTLSCSPISGHRSVSWYQQTPGQGLQFLFEYFSETQRNKGNFPGRFSGRQFSNSRSEMNVSTLELGDSALYLCASRTETVSGYTFGSGTRLTVV.

The gene calls are TRBV18 and TRBJ1-3; D is perhaps TRBD1 (6 bases). Trimming pared 2 bases from V and 0 bases from J, leaving 11 bases between. The germline V gene has CDR1 KGHSH and CDR2 LQKENI. The CDR3 has 16 residues. As DNA, the CDR3 is TGTGCCAGCTCACCAGGGGGGCAGCGCTCTGGAAACACCATATATTTT. Translation: CASSPGGQRSGNTIYF.

The CDR3 loop reads CASSLEWGGNGEAFF. For the CDR3, the DNA is TGTGCCAGCAGCTTAGAGTGGGGGGGGAATGGGGAAGCTTTCTTT. The genes are TRBV7-8 and TRBJ1-1, with D tentatively TRBD1 (5 bases). The CDR3 sequence is 15 residues long. V was trimmed by 1 base and J by 8 bases, leaving 17 bases between them. Per germline, CDR1 SGHVS and CDR2 FQNEAQ.

This rearrangement joins TRBV20-1 to TRBJ2-5; TRBD2 is a possible D gene (5 bases). Germline CDR1 DFQATT, CDR2 SNEGSKA (reference sequence). Trimming removed 4 bases at V and 1 base at J, with 16 bases between. The CDR3 runs to 15 residues. This CDR3 is CSAIRGFPPQETQYF. The CDR3 coding sequence is TGCAGTGCTATTCGGGGATTCCCCCCCCAAGAGACCCAGTACTTC.

This chain connects TRBV29-1 to TRBJ2-7, with no clear D. This CDR3 is built from 13 residues. V lost 0 bases, J lost 7 bases, and 13 bases lay in between. Germline values: CDR1 SQVTM, CDR2 ANQGSEA. The CDR3 nucleotides are TGCAGCGTTGAAGAGGGCTCTAACTATGAGCAGTACTTC. Protein product: CSVEEGSNYEQYF.

The chain links TRBV2 to TRBJ2-7; no definite D call. The V end was cut by 3 bases, the J end by 7 bases, with 7 bases between. This CDR3 is 11 amino acids long. Germline assignment: CDR1 SNHLY and CDR2 FYNNEI. CDR3 nucleotide sequence: TGTGCCAGCAGTGAGTGGCGGGAGCAGTACTTC. It yields the protein CASSEWREQYF.

V is TRBV19 and J is TRBJ2-7; the match to TRBD1 covers 8 bases. CDR1 is LNHDA and CDR2 is SQIVND in the germline V gene (reference sequence). With 6 bases clipped from V and 5 bases from J, the junction kept 12 bases outside the gene matches. This CDR3 has 15 amino acids. In DNA, the CDR3 is TGTGCCAGTAGCGCGACAGGGGACGGGGGCAACGAGCAGTACTTC. It yields the protein CASSATGDGGNEQYF.

This clonotype was seen many times. The genes are TRBV20-1 and TRBJ1-5, with 8 bases fitting TRBD1. The germline V gene encodes CDR1 DFQATT and CDR2 SNEGSKA (reference sequence). Trimming at V came to 2 bases and at J to 6 bases, leaving 9 bases not matched to a gene. The CDR3 totals 15 residues. CDR3 nucleotides: TGCAGTGCTAGAATGCGGACAGGGTTAAGTCAGCCCCAGCATTTT. Amino acid sequence: CSARMRTGLSQPQHF.

The chain combines TRBV6-1 with TRBJ2-7; TRBD1 agrees at 10 bases. TRBJ2-5 explains the end of the DNA better; the J call may be wrong. The CDR3 covers 14 residues. From germline, CDR1 is MNHNS and CDR2 SASEGT. The CDR3 loop reads CASSPGTGVETQYF. The CDR3, as DNA: TGTGCCAGCAGCCCCGGGACAGGGGTAGAGACCCAGTACTTC.

This clonotype was seen many times. At one end the junction does not follow the germline gene, possibly because of a read error. The genes are TRBV2 and TRBJ1-5; no clear D. Germline lookup yields CDR1 SNHLY and CDR2 FYNNEI. This CDR3 region has 13 residues. DNA of the CDR3: TGTGCCAGCAGGGAAGGAGTTCTGCAGCCCCAGCATTTT. It codes for CASREGVLQPQHF.

This clonotype was seen repeatedly, ten times or more. The chain has TRBV9 and TRBJ1-3; D remains unclear. Germline CDR1 and CDR2: SGDLS and YYNGEE. V gave up 4 bases and J gave up 3 bases, with 8 bases separating them. The CDR3 has 13 residues. The CDR3 DNA is TGTGCCAGCAGCCCCGCAAGTGGAAACACCATATATTTT. Translating gives CASSPASGNTIYF. Variable domain in full (rest from reference TRBV9 and TRBJ1-3): DSGVTQTPKHLITATGQRVTLRCSPRSGDLSVYWYQQSLDQGLQFLIQYYNGEERAKGNILERFSAQQFPDLHSELNLSSLELGDSALYFCASSPASGNTIYFGEGSWLTVV.

This clonotype was seen ten or more times. The rearrangement links TRBV14 to TRBJ2-7; D is perhaps TRBD1 (6 bases). CDR3 length: 14 amino acids. The germline V gene has CDR1 SGHDN and CDR2 FVKESK. The V and J ends lost 5 bases and 5 bases respectively, with 16 bases between them. In nucleotides, the CDR3 is TGTGCCAGCAGCTTCATTACAGGGATCGACGAGCAGTACTTC. Protein product: CASSFITGIDEQYF.

This chain connects TRBV20-1 to TRBJ2-3; tentatively, D is TRBD1 (6 bases). Trimming pared 7 bases from V and 3 bases from J, leaving 17 bases between. The CDR3 spans 14 residues. Per the germline V gene, CDR1 is DFQATT and CDR2 is SNEGSKA (reference sequence). Here the CDR3 DNA reads TGCAGTGTCGCTCAAACAGGGTCGACAGATACGCAGTATTTT. The encoded protein is CSVAQTGSTDTQYF.

The chain carries TRBV9 and TRBJ2-1; D may be TRBD2 (5 bases). The V and J ends lost 0 bases and 2 bases respectively, with 12 bases between them. Germline V gives CDR1 SGDLS, CDR2 YYNGEE. CDR3 length equals 16 residues. The CDR3 DNA reads as TGTGCCAGCAGCGTAGCTTCCGGGGTCGCCTACAATGAGCAGTTCTTC. It translates to CASSVASGVAYNEQFF.

Worth noting for this clonotype: Mismatch with germline at one junction end may stem from a read error. The rearrangement uses TRBV7-8 and TRBJ2-1; the match to TRBD2 covers 9 bases. Germline V gene lookup returns CDR1 SGHVS and CDR2 FQNEAQ. The CDR3 contains 14 residues. In DNA form, the CDR3 reads TGTGCCAGCAGCCTAGCGGGACTACAGGATGAGCAGTTCTTC. Translated: CASSLAGLQDEQFF.

This clonotype was recorded at least ten times. V usage is TRBV4-3 and J usage is TRBJ1-2; 9 bases are shared with TRBD1. From germline, CDR1 is LGHNA and CDR2 YSLEER. The CDR3 consists of 16 residues. After removal of 4 bases from V and 7 bases from J, the junction contained 13 bases not matched to a gene. CDR3 nucleotide sequence: TGCGCCAGCAGCCCAATACAGGGGGCAGGGAACGGTGGCTACACCTTC. Translating it yields CASSPIQGAGNGGYTF.

This clonotype was seen many times. The chain combines TRBV19 with TRBJ2-1; D unresolved. The CDR3 is 14 residues long. Trimming cost V 1 base and J 2 bases, with 6 bases left between them. Germline loops: CDR1 LNHDA, CDR2 SQIVND (reference sequence). CDR3 in DNA: TGTGCCAGTAGTATAGGCAATCCCTACAATGAGCAGTTCTTC. Protein: CASSIGNPYNEQFF.

This clonotype has more than one count but fewer than ten. The gene calls are TRBV4-1 and TRBJ2-3; TRBD2 matches 7 bases. CDR3 length: 15 residues. V was pared by 3 bases and J by 2 bases, with 5 bases of the junction left unmatched. Germline CDR1 is MGHRA and CDR2 is YSYEKL. The CDR3 reads CASSQNRDYTDTQYF. For the CDR3, the DNA is TGCGCCAGCAGCCAGAACCGGGACTACACAGATACGCAGTATTTT.